This T cell receptor (beta chain) is drawn from a study of OX40 agonist ivuxolimab in advanced cancers. Study information: Two patients with cutaneous melanoma and one with hepatocellular carcinoma, three in total, showed partial responses.

Profiling relied on immunoSEQ multiplex PCR, and the TCRdb table lists in-frame clones only, not all of them. The sample carries about 60,000 clones, less than 90% recorded once. Enrollment shut out patients with autoimmune disease history or systemic immunosuppression. This CDR3 spans 16 amino acids. V lost 4 bases and J 4 bases, leaving 15 bases between the germline ends. Germline V gene data show CDR1 as SGHRS and CDR2 as YFSETQ. A remark on this clone: The antigen remains undetermined.

Broader study findings: Clonal expansion was seen in CD4+ and CD8+ blood T cells by week 6 at 0.1 to 3.0 mg/kg. The authors also found low normalized T-cell clonal expansion in some nonresponders.

The rearrangement joins TRBV5-1 to TRBJ1-6; D is undetermined. Sequencing was performed on CD4+ or CD8+ T cells sorted from blood, taken in a trial of the OX40 agonist ivuxolimab. This receptor was identified in an adult with an advanced solid tumor such as melanoma, head and neck, liver or kidney cancer. CDR3 coding DNA: TGCGCCAGCAGCCCAGGAAACGTGAGATATAATTCACCCCTCCACTTT. The encoded protein is CASSPGNVRYNSPLHF.